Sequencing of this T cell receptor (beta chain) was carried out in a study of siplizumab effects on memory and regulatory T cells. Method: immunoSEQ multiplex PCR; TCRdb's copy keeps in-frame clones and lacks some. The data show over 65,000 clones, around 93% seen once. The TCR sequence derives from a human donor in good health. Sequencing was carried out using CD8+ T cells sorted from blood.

The CDR3 DNA is TGTGCCAGCAGCCCCTCGACAATTTGGACAGATACGCAGTATTTT. Encoded protein: CASSPSTIWTDTQYF. This sequence joins TRBV7-9 and TRBJ2-3; D gene ambiguous. The CDR3 covers 15 residues. The germline V and J ends were trimmed by 5 bases and 3 bases, with 15 bases remaining between them. CDR1 is SEHNR, CDR2 FQNEAQ, per germline (reference sequence).